The 4 T cell receptor beta chains below all came from one sample that was sequenced in a study of blood T cells in healthy people across ages. Alongside a J-beta primer mix, a sample-barcoded 5' primer served in a second PCR lasting about 7 to 12 cycles. A single record per CDR3 protein comes from TCRdb applying MiXCR to the 5' RACE reads. Altogether about 760,000 distinct CDR3 sequences are present, 20% to 30% being singletons, with the ten largest covering more than 8%. This same sample was also part of a study on T cells of mothers and their children.

The sequenced material came from blood. Receptors originate from a boy between 10 and 17 years old in good health.

This clonotype was found a few times. The CDR3 spells CASSHPTGLGTDTQYF. The DNA for the CDR3 is TGCGCCAGCAGCCATCCGACGGGGTTAGGCACAGATACGCAGTATTTT. The genes are TRBV4-1 and TRBJ2-3; perhaps TRBD2 as D (5 bases). The CDR3 totals 16 residues. V lost 3 bases to trimming and J lost 1 base, with 14 bases between them. Germline loops: CDR1 MGHRA, CDR2 YSYEKL.

The CDR3 loop reads CSVNGGGTGHYNEQFF. The CDR3, as DNA: TGCAGCGTCAATGGCGGCGGGACAGGGCACTACAATGAGCAGTTCTTC. This chain connects TRBV29-1 to TRBJ2-5; 9 bases line up with TRBD1. Near its end, the DNA agrees better with TRBJ2-1, so the J call may be wrong. CDR3 length: 16 residues. Germline V gene lookup returns CDR1 SQVTM and CDR2 ANQGSEA.

J is TRBJ2-7 and V is TRBV7-9, with D perhaps matching TRBD2 (6 bases). The CDR3 loop spans 15 amino acids. CDR1 and CDR2 (germline): SEHNR, FQNEAQ (reference sequence). Trimming took 5 bases from V and 4 from J, leaving 18 bases between them. CDR3 in amino acids: CASSGGAGNPYEQYF. Written as DNA, the CDR3 is TGTGCCAGCAGCGGAGGGGCGGGTAACCCTTACGAGCAGTACTTC. Drawing the rest from reference TRBV7-9 and TRBJ2-7, the complete variable domain is DTGVSQNPRHKITKRGQNVTFRCDPISEHNRLYWYRQTLGQGPEFLTYFQNEAQLEKSRLLSDRFSAERPKGSFSTLEIQRTEQGDSAMYLCASSGGAGNPYEQYFGPGTRLTVT.

This clonotype was recorded many times. The chain is built from TRBV7-9 and TRBJ2-5; D unresolved. The DNA end is a closer match to TRBJ2-1, so the J assignment may be wrong. CDR1 and CDR2 from the germline V gene are SEHNR and FQNEAQ (reference sequence). The CDR3 loop spans 10 amino acids. The CDR3 is CASTYNEQFF. For the CDR3, the DNA is TGTGCCAGCACATACAATGAGCAGTTCTTC.